This T cell receptor (beta chain) was identified during a study of metastatic and nonmetastatic thyroid tumors. On the study more broadly: Samples came from malignant and benign thyroid patients, and repertoires were compared across blood and tumor or nodule tissue.

Germline V gives CDR1 SGHRS, CDR2 YFSETQ. The CDR3 runs to 15 residues. The J segment lost 5 bases and the V segment lost 4 bases, leaving 4 bases of the junction unmatched. Whole-study results and caveats: TCR beta diversity was reportedly significantly higher in malignant thyroid tumors than benign nodules, in blood and tumor.

A remark on this clone: No antigen is known for it.

Thyroid surgery was performed in patients who had received no treatment beforehand. Per the study methods: A classifier for distant metastasis in papillary thyroid cancer was constructed using CDR3 differences observed across clinicopathological groups. From the PCR reads, TCRdb re-called clones with MiXCR. The V and J calls and clone size are TCRdb's, not the authors'. In the table there are around 4,000 clones, under 45% of which are singletons. The receptor comes from a male donor with papillary thyroid cancer or a benign thyroid nodule (not recorded which). Some clones in this sample may be carry-over from other donors' samples. The chain recombines TRBV5-1 with TRBJ2-2; 11 nucleotides match TRBD1. Input material: adjacent normal tissue. The CDR3: CASSGGQGATGELFF. CDR3 in DNA: TGCGCCAGCAGCGGCGGACAGGGGGCGACCGGGGAGCTGTTTTTT.